This T cell receptor (beta chain) is from a study of T cell responses to AZD1222 COVID-19 vaccine. This clone was recorded a few times. Sequencing used immunoSEQ multiplex PCR; TCRdb keeps in-frame clones, though not all of them. The sample lists around 130,000 clones; over 75% were seen once. Trimming stripped 7 bases from V and 1 base from J, with 8 bases between. The CDR3 covers 13 residues. Germline V gene lookup returns CDR1 LNHDA and CDR2 SQIVND (reference sequence). J is TRBJ2-1 and V is TRBV19; a possible D gene is TRBD1 (5 bases). The sequence was collected from an adult in good health. Source: peripheral blood, taken on day 0 of AZD1222 vaccination. The CDR3: CASMTESYNEQFF. CDR3 bases: TGTGCCAGTATGACAGAATCCTACAATGAGCAGTTCTTC.